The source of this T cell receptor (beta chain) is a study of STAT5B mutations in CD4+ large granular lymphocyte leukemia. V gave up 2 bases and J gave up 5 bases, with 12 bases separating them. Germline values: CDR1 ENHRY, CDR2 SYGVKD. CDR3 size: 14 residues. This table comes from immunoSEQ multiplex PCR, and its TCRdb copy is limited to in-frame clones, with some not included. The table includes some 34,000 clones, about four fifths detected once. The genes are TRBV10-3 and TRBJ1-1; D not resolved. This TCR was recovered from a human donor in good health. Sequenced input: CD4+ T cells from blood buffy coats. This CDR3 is CAISEGQVGTEAFF. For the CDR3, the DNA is TGTGCCATCAGTGAGGGGCAGGTTGGGACTGAAGCTTTCTTT.